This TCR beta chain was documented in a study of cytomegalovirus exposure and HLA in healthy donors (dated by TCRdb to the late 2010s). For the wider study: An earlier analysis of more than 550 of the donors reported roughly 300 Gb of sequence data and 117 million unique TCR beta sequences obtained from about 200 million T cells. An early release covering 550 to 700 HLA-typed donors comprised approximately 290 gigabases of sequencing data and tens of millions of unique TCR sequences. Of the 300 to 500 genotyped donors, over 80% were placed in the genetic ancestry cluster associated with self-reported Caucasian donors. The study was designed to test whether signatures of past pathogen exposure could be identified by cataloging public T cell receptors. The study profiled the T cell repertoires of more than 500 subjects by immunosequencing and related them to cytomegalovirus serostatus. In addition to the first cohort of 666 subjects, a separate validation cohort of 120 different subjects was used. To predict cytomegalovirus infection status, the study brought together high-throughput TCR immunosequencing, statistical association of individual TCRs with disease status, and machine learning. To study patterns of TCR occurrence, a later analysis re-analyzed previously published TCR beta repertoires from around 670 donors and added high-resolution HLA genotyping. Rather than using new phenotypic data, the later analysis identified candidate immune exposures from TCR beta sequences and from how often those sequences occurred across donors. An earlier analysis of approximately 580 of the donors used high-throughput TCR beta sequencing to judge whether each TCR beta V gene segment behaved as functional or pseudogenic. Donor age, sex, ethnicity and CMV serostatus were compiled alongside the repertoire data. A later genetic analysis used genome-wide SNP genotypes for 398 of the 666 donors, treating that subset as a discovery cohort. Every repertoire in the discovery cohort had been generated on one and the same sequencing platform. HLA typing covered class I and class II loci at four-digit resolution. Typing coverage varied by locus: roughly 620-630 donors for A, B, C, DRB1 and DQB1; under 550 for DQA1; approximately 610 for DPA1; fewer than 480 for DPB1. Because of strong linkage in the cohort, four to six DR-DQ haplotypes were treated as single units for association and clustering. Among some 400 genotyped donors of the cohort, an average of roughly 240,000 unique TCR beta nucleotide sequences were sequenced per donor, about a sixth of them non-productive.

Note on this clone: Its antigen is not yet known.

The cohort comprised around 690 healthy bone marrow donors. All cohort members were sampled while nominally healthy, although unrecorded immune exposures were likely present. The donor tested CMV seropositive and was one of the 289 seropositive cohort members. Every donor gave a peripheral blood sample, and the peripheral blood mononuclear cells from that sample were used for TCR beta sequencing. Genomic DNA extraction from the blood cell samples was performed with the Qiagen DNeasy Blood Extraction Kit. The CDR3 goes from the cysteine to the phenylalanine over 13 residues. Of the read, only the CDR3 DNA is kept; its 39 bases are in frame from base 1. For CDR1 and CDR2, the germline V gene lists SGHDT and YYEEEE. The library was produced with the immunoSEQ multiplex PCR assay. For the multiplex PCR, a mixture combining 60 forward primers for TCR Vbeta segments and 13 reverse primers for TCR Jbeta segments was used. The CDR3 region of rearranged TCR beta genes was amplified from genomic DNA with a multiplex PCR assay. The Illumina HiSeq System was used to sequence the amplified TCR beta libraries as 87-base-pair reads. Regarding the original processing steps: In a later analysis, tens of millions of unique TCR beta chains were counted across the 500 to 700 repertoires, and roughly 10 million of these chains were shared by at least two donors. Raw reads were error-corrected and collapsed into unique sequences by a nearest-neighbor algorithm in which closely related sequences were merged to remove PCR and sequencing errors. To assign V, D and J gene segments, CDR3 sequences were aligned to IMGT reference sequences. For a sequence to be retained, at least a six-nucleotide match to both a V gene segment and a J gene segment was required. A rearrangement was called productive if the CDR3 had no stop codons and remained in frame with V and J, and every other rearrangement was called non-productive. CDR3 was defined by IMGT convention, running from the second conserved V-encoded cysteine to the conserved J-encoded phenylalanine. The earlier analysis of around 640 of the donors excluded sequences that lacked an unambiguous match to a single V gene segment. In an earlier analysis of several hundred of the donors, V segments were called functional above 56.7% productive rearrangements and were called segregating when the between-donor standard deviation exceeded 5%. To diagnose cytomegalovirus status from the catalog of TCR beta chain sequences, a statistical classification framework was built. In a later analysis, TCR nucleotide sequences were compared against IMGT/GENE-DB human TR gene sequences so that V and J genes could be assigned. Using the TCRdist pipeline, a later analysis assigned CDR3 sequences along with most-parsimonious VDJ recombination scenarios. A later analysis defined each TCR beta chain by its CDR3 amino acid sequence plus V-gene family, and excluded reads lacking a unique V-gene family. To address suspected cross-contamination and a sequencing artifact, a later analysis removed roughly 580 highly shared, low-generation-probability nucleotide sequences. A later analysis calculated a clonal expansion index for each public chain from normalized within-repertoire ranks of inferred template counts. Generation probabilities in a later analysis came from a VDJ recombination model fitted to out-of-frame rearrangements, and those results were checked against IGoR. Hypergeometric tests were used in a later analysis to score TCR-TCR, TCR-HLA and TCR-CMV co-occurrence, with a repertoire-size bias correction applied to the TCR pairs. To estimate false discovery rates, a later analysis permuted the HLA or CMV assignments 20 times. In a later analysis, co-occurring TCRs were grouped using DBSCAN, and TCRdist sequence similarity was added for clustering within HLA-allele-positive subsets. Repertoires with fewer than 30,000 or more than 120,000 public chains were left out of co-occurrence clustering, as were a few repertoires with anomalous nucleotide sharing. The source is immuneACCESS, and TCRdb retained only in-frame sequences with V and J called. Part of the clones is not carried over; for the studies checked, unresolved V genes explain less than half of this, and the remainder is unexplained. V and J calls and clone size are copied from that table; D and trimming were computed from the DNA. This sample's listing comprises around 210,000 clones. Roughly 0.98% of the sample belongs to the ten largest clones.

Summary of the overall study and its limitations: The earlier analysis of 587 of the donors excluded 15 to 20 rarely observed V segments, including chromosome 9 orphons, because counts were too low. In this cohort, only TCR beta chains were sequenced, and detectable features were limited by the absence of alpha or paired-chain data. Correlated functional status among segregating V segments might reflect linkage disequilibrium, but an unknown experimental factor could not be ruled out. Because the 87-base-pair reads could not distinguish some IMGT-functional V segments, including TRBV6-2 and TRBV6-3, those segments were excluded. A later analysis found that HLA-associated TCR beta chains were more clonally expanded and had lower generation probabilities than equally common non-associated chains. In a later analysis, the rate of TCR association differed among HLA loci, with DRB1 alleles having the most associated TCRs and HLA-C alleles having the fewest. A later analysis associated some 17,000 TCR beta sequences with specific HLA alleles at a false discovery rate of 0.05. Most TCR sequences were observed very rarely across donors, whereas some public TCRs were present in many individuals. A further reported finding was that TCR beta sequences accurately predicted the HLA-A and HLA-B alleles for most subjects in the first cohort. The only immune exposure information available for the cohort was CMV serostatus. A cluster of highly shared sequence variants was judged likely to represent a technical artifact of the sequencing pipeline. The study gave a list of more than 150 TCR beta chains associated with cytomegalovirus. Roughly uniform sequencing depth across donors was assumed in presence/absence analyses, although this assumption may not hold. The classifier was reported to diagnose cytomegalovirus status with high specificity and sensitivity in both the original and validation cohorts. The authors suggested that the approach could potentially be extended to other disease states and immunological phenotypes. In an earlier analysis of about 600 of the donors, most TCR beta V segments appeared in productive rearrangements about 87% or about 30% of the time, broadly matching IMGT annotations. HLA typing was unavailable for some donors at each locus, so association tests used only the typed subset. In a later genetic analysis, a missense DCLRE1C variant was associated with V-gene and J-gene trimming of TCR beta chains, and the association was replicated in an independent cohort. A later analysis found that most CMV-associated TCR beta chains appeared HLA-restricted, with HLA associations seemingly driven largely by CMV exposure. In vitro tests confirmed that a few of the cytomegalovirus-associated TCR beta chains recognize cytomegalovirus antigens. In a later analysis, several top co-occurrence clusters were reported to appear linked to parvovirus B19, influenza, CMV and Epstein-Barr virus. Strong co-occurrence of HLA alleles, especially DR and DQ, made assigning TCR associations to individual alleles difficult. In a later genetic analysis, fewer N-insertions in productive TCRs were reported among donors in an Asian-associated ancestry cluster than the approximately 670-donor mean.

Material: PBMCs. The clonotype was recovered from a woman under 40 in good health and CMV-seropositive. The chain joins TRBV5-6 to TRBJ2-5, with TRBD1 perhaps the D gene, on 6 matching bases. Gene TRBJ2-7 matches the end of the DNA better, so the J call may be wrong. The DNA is TGTGCCAGCAGCCCGGGACATACCTACGAGCAGTACTTC. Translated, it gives CASSPGHTYEQYF.